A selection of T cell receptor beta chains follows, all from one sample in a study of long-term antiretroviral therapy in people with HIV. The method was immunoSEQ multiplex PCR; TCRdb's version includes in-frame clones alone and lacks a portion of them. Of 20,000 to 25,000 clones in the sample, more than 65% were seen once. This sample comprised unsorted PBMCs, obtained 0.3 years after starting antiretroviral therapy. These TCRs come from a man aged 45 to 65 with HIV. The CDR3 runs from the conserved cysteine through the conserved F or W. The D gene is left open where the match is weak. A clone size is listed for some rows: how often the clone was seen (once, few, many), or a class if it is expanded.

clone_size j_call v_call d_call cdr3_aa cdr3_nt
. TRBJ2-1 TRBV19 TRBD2 CASSISTSGLYNEQFF TGTGCCAGTAGTATATCGACTAGCGGGTTATACAATGAGCAGTTCTTC
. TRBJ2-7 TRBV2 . CASSDRRGYEQYF TGTGCCAGCAGTGACAGGAGGGGCTACGAGCAGTACTTC
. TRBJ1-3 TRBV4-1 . CASSQDPRRGIDTIYF TGCGCCAGCAGCCAAGATCCCCGCAGGGGTATTGACACCATATATTTT
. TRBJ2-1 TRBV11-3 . CASSPRSSYNEQFF TGTGCCAGCAGCCCTCGGAGCTCCTACAATGAGCAGTTCTTC
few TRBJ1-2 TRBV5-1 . CASSFWTADSNGYTF TGCGCCAGCAGCTTTTGGACAGCTGACTCGAATGGCTACACCTTC
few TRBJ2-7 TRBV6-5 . CASSYGQFSYEQYF TGTGCCAGCAGTTATGGACAGTTTTCCTACGAGCAGTACTTC
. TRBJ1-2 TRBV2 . CASSGSRVYGYTF TGTGCCAGCAGTGGTAGCAGGGTTTATGGCTACACCTTC
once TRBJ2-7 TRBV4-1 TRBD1 CASSLEGQGSSYEQYF TGCGCCAGCAGCCTTGAAGGACAGGGTAGCTCCTACGAGCAGTACTTC
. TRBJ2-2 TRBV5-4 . CASSLGPTNTGELFF TGTGCCAGCAGCTTGGGTCCTACAAACACCGGGGAGCTGTTTTTT
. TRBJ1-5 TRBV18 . CASSPPGPSTQPQHF TGTGCCAGCTCACCACCGGGACCCAGCACTCAGCCCCAGCATTTT
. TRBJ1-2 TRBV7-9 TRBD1 CASSLGQGLGYTF TGTGCCAGCAGCTTGGGACAGGGCCTTGGCTACACCTTC
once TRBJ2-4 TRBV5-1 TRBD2 CASSMGLAGGPQAKNIQYF TGCGCCAGCAGCATGGGACTAGCGGGGGGGCCTCAAGCCAAAAACATTCAGTACTTC
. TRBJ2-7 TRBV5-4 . CASSLVGRRWNEQYF TGTGCCAGCAGCTTAGTAGGTAGGAGGTGGAACGAGCAGTACTTC
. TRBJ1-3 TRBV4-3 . CASSQGRNSGNTIYF TGCGCCAGCAGCCAAGGGAGGAACTCCGGAAACACCATATATTTT
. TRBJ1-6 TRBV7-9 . CASSVGARGSPLHF TGTGCCAGCAGCGTCGGCGCGAGGGGTTCACCCCTCCACTTT
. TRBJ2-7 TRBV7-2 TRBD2 CASSLAGGSYEQYF TGTGCCAGCAGCTTAGCGGGGGGGAGCTACGAGCAGTACTTC
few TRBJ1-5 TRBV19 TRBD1 CASSIVGGQLNQPQHF TGTGCCAGTAGTATAGTCGGGGGACAGCTCAATCAGCCCCAGCATTTT
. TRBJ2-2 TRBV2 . CASSAGTLNTGELFF TGTGCCAGCAGCGCCGGGACACTCAACACCGGGGAGCTGTTTTTT
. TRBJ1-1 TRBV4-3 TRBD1 CASSPSPQGDTEAFF TGCGCCAGCAGCCCATCACCCCAGGGGGACACTGAAGCTTTCTTT
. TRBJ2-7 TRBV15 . CATSRDEGAYEQYF TGTGCCACCAGCAGAGATGAAGGGGCGTACGAGCAGTACTTC
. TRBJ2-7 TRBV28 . CASSFHAERYEQYF TGTGCCAGCAGTTTCCACGCCGAAAGGTACGAGCAGTACTTC
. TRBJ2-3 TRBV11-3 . CASSYQGTDTQYF TGTGCCAGCAGCTATCAGGGGACAGATACGCAGTATTTT
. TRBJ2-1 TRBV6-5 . CASSPFRGEEQFF TGTGCCAGCAGTCCCTTTAGGGGAGAAGAGCAGTTCTTC
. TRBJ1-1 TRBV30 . CAWFRLSIVNTEAFF TGTGCCTGGTTTCGGCTTTCGATCGTGAACACTGAAGCTTTCTTT
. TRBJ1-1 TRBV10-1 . CATSSGTEAFF TGCGCCACGAGTAGCGGCACTGAAGCTTTCTTT
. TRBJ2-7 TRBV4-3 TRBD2 CASSQGHGGAIYEQYF TGCGCCAGCAGCCAAGGGCACGGGGGGGCCATCTACGAGCAGTACTTC
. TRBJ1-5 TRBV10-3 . CAISESEVSDQPQHF TGTGCCATCAGTGAATCAGAAGTCTCGGATCAGCCCCAGCATTTT
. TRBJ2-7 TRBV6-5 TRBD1 CASSIGTGYEQYF TGTGCCAGCAGCATCGGGACAGGCTACGAGCAGTACTTC
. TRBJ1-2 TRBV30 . CAWSAENYGYTF TGTGCCTGGAGTGCCGAGAACTATGGCTACACCTTC
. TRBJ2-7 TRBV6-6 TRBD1 CASSYDSTGSLYEQYF TGTGCCAGCAGTTACGATTCGACAGGGTCCCTCTACGAGCAGTACTTC
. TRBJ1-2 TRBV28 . CASSLGGEHYGYTF TGTGCCAGCAGTTTGGGAGGGGAGCACTATGGCTACACCTTC
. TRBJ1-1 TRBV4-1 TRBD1 CASSSQGVITEAFF TGCGCCAGCAGCTCACAGGGGGTGATCACTGAAGCTTTCTTT
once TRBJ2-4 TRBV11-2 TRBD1 CASSPETGAINIQYF TGTGCCAGCAGCCCTGAGACAGGGGCGATAAACATTCAGTACTTC
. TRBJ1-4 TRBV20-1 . CSARDREKLFF TGCAGTGCTAGGGACAGAGAAAAACTGTTTTTT
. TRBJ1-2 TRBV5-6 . CASSSPRDYGYTF TGTGCCAGCAGCTCTCCCAGGGACTATGGCTACACCTTC
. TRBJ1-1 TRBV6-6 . CASSSTLTGANTEAFF TGTGCCAGCAGTTCTACCTTGACAGGCGCGAACACTGAAGCTTTCTTT
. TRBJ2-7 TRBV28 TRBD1 CASRGPGTGIYEQYF TGTGCCAGCAGGGGTCCTGGGACAGGGATCTACGAGCAGTACTTC
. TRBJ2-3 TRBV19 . CASRVGADTQYF TGTGCCAGTCGGGTGGGGGCAGATACGCAGTATTTT
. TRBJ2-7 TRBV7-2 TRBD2 CASSSLAGGLFYEQYF TGTGCCAGCAGCTCCCTAGCGGGGGGCCTATTCTACGAGCAGTACTTC
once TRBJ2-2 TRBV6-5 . CASRGAIGELFF TGTGCCAGCAGGGGGGCCATCGGGGAGCTGTTTTTT
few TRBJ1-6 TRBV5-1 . CASSLDGASYNSPLHF TGCGCCAGCAGCTTGGATGGGGCCTCCTATAATTCACCCCTCCACTTT
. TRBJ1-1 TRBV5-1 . CASSLGPQAFF TGCGCCAGCAGCTTGGGGCCGCAAGCTTTCTTT
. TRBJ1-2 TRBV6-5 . CASRSAALHGYTF TGTGCCAGCAGAAGTGCCGCTCTCCATGGCTACACCTTC
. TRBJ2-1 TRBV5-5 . CASSLERNEQFF TGTGCCAGCAGCTTGGAAAGGAATGAGCAGTTCTTC
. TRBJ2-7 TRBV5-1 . CASGGSSREYEQYF TGCGCCAGCGGCGGGTCTAGCCGAGAATACGAGCAGTACTTC
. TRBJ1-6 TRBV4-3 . CASSQESALAYNSPLHF TGCGCCAGCAGCCAAGAATCGGCCCTGGCCTATAATTCACCCCTCCACTTT
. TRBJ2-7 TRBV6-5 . CASSPRLGSYEQYF TGTGCCAGCAGTCCCCGACTGGGGAGTTACGAGCAGTACTTC
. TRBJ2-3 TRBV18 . CASSPITDTQYF TGTGCCAGCTCACCCATCACAGATACGCAGTATTTT
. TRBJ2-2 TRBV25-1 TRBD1 CASSHRGIAGELFF TGTGCCAGCAGTCACAGGGGGATCGCCGGGGAGCTGTTTTTT
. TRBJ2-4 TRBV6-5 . CASSYSRGLAKNIQYF TGTGCCAGCAGTTACTCTCGGGGTTTAGCCAAAAACATTCAGTACTTC
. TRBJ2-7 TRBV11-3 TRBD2 CASSLDFVAGGPYEQYF TGTGCCAGCAGCTTAGATTTCGTAGCGGGAGGGCCGTACGAGCAGTACTTC
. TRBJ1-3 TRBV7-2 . CASSSERLGLFSGNTIYF TGTGCCAGCAGCTCCGAAAGGTTGGGGTTGTTTTCTGGAAACACCATATATTTT
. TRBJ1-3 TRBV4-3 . CASSQDMSSGNTIYF TGCGCCAGCAGCCAAGATATGAGCTCTGGAAACACCATATATTTT
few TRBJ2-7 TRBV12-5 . CASAPTPRVQFDEQYF TGTGCTAGTGCTCCAACCCCGAGGGTTCAGTTCGACGAGCAGTACTTC
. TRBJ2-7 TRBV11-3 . CASSLEGGLYEQYF TGTGCCAGCAGCTTAGAAGGAGGGTTATACGAGCAGTACTTC
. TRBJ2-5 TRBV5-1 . CASSPLRPDGETQYF TGCGCCAGCAGCCCTTTGCGACCGGATGGAGAGACCCAGTACTTC